Given below is one T cell receptor beta chain in context. The clone's antigen remains unknown. No base-level quality is on record; no much larger clone is a single base apart. The CDR3 spans 13 residues, from the cysteine through the phenylalanine. Of the read, only the CDR3 DNA is kept; its 39 bases are in frame from base 1. CDR1 is given as MGHDK and CDR2 as SYGVNS, both from the germline V gene. From V the trimming removes 8 bases and from J it removes 3 bases, while the gene matches leave 5 bases of the junction unaccounted for. This entry belongs to a study of shared clonotypes between healthy human individuals (dated by TCRdb to the early 2020s). Study-wide context: The cohort included a few men and a couple of women between 18 and 49 years of age. To increase sequencing depth and limit assay-specific biases, different laboratories used diverse techniques to prepare libraries and sequence TCR repertoires. Per donor, leukapheresis produced somewhere between about 0.8 and 9 billion PBMCs. To estimate repertoire size and how much clonotypes are shared between individuals, the study performed deep sequencing of blood TCR repertoires from about 5 healthy adults. For each donor, three plates each were used for CD4 naive and CD4 memory, two plates were used for CD8 naive, and one plate was used for CD8 memory.

Points the paper makes about the study in general: Only blood was sampled, and tissue TCR repertoires likely differ from those in blood. Because the study included only a small number of donors, the genetic and exposure-history diversity represented was limited. Incomplete sequencing was indicated by rarefaction of sorted-subset datasets, despite the large sequencing depth. Based on pairwise subsampling, the degree of clonotype sharing among donors was expected to be affected by sequencing depth. Higher generation probabilities were observed for clonotypes shared by all four sorted-subset donors than for non-shared clonotypes. Naive subsets generally had larger estimated clonotype richness than memory subsets did. Across four donors, approximately 4.6% of naive CD4, roughly 3.8% of naive CD8, about 2.3% of memory CD4, and under 0.45% of memory CD8 clonotypes were shared.

Using the deep immunoSEQ assay, multiplex PCR amplified TCR CDR3 regions from genomic DNA. Genomic DNA extracted from each cell subset was distributed evenly over all wells of several immunoSEQ 96-well plates, and each plate served as one replicate. For sorted subsets, roughly 0.2 ug genomic DNA, equal to 25,000 to 35,000 T cell genomes, was loaded into each replicate PCR. Purified libraries were quantified with a Qubit 3.0 fluorometer, sized on a Bioanalyzer 2100, and re-quantified with the KAPA Library Quantification kit. A separate single-read 150-cycle Illumina NextSeq 550 flow cell was used to sequence each immunoSEQ 96-well plate. The source study handled its data this way. Because only junctional sequences without quality scores were contained in the immunoSEQ output, filtering matching that applied to full-length reads could not be performed. Sequences were annotated with PyIR, a Python wrapper for IgBLAST v1.9, and V/J genes and CDR3 were assigned using IMGT germline references. Reads were removed for weak V/J assignments (E-value above 1e-6), missing CDR3, stop codons, out-of-frame junctions, or ambiguous translated residues. V3J clonotypes were defined as sequences sharing an identical inferred V gene, J gene, and CDR3 amino acid sequence. The percentage overlap between two repertoires was calculated by dividing the number of shared unique clonotypes by the size of the smaller repertoire. Repertoire richness was assessed with RTK rarefaction, the Chao1 estimator, and Recon v2.1 estimates of unobserved clonotypes. OLGA was used to compute generation probabilities for all TCRbeta clonotypes that the gDNA method yielded from a handful of donors. Imported from immuneACCESS, the table was reduced by TCRdb to in-frame sequences with V and J called. These copies leave out some clones; in studies compared against another copy, an unresolved V gene accounts for under half, and the cause of the remainder is not known. V and J calls and clone size come straight from that table; D and trimming were deduced from the DNA. The sample table shows some 2,000,000 clones, and approximately 94% are seen once. The leading ten clones occupy 0.13% of the sample.

Donors were healthy HIV-negative adults with no recently reported acute infections or vaccinations. All donors were Caucasian adults living in Nashville, Tennessee, USA. CD4+ T cells were enriched by magnetic negative selection; naive cells were then positively selected on CD45RA, and the negative fraction formed the memory subset. Blood was collected by leukapheresis, and PBMCs were isolated by Ficoll-Histopaque density gradient centrifugation and then cryopreserved in liquid nitrogen vapor phase. Analytical flow cytometry was used to check the purity and quantity of every magnetically sorted T cell population. From each sorted fraction, genomic DNA was isolated and quantified by UV absorbance on a Nanodrop 2000c.

Sequencing input: naive CD4+ T cells sorted from blood. Taken with the paper, the label for cell subset or site translates to: CD45RA+ positively selected. This chain is built from TRBV25-1 and TRBJ2-7; TRBD1 aligns with 9 central bases. The receptor was isolated from a man younger than 35 in good health. The CDR3 sequence is CASQTGGFYEQYF. The DNA is TGTGCCAGCCAGACAGGGGGATTCTACGAGCAGTACTTC.